This TCR beta chain was obtained from a study of blood T cells in healthy people across ages. Study details: About one barcoded beta molecule per two T cells was the capture yield of template switching. Overall study findings and caveats: Conclusively comparing naive with antigen-experienced cells was impossible with unsorted PBMCs. Strong correlation was found linking TCR beta diversity to naive T cell percentage.

Germline CDR1 reads LGHNA; CDR2 reads YNFKEQ. The CDR3 contains 13 residues. The germline V and J ends were trimmed by 4 bases and 4 bases, with 10 bases remaining between them. Primed by a sample-barcoded 5' primer and a J-beta primer mix, a second PCR proceeded for 7 to 11 cycles. Unique molecular identifiers of 12 random nucleotides labeled each cDNA. TCRdb redid the calling of the 5' RACE reads with MiXCR, one entry per CDR3 protein. The sample lists under 850,000 distinct CDR3 sequences, under 40% occurring once. In the case of this clonotype: What it binds is not known.

Sequencing was performed on blood. The clonotype originates from a man aged 18 to 30 in good health. The chain recombines TRBV4-2 with TRBJ1-1; D uncertain. CDR3 bases: TGTGCCAGCAGCCTTAATCCGGCCACTGAAGCTTTCTTT. Translation: CASSLNPATEAFF.